This T cell receptor (beta chain) was sequenced for a study of CD8+ T cells in alopecia areata. Background on the study: Oral tofacitinib (5 to 10 mg twice daily) was administered to treated patients. For treated patients, severity scores reflected the percentage of scalp area affected.

Germline V gene lookup returns CDR1 GTSNPN and CDR2 SVGIG (reference sequence). The CDR3 is 14 amino acids. The J segment lost 7 bases and the V segment lost 4 bases, leaving 5 bases of the junction unmatched. Regarding treatment: oral pan-JAK inhibitor, 5-10 mg twice daily. Worth noting for this clone: Antigen specificity is unknown.

TCR sequencing used cDNA made by reverse transcription of extracted RNA. Sequencing used immunoSEQ multiplex PCR; TCRdb keeps in-frame clones, though not all of them. This repertoire shows 200,000 to 250,000 clones, around three fifths found once; its top ten account for roughly 1.4%. Notes on the study in general: In lesional scalp, particularly from alopecia totalis/universalis, clonality was higher than in normal scalp.

This chain uses TRBV30 with TRBJ2-1, with 12 positions matching TRBD2. Sequenced material: CD4+ T cells sorted from blood, taken at week 4, from a patient treated with tofacitinib. The sequence came from a human donor with alopecia areata. The CDR3 loop is CAWNYGLAGNEQFF. CDR3 coding DNA: TGTGCCTGGAACTACGGACTAGCGGGGAATGAGCAGTTCTTC.